Listed below are T cell receptor beta chains from one sample, sequenced in a study of technical replicates of blood from a handful of donors. Produced via immunoSEQ multiplex PCR; TCRdb's table is partial and in-frame only. This table has around 92,000 clones, about 96% appearing once. Input material: T cells isolated from PBMCs. The receptors here all came from a human donor in good health. Each CDR3 is given with its conserved first and last residue. The D gene is left open where the match is weak. Where a row states a size, it is once, few, many or the class of an expanded clone; other rows omit it.

V	D	J	size	CDR3	DNA
TRBV4-2	-	TRBJ2-3	-	CASSQDGRGGVTDTQYF	TGTGCCAGCAGCCAAGATGGTAGGGGGGGGGTCACAGATACGCAGTATTTT
TRBV12-5	-	TRBJ2-7	-	CASGLGGGVYYEQYF	TGTGCTAGTGGTTTGGGTGGAGGGGTCTACTACGAGCAGTACTTC
TRBV18	-	TRBJ2-1	once	CASSPSQGISSYNEQFF	TGTGCCAGCTCACCATCCCAGGGGATAAGCTCCTACAATGAGCAGTTCTTC
TRBV5-5	-	TRBJ2-7	-	CASSLAQGSYEQYF	TGTGCCAGCAGCTTGGCCCAGGGAAGCTACGAGCAGTACTTC
TRBV7-2	-	TRBJ1-1	-	CASSPARSNTEAFF	TGTGCCAGCAGCCCGGCGAGGTCCAACACTGAAGCTTTCTTT
TRBV7-9	-	TRBJ2-1	-	CASSPRLIIYNEQFF	TGTGCCAGCAGCCCGCGACTAATAATCTACAATGAGCAGTTCTTC
TRBV5-1	-	TRBJ2-7	-	CASSLVPEPTYEQYF	TGCGCCAGCAGCTTGGTTCCCGAACCTACCTACGAGCAGTACTTC
TRBV19	-	TRBJ1-5	-	CASRTEGRFREAGDQPQHF	TGTGCCAGTAGAACCGAAGGTAGGTTTCGCGAAGCCGGGGATCAGCCCCAGCATTTT
TRBV28	-	TRBJ2-3	-	CASRLSGDTQYF	TGTGCCAGCAGACTCTCGGGAGATACGCAGTATTTT
TRBV5-1	-	TRBJ2-3	-	CASSSQGGTDTQYF	TGCGCCAGCAGCTCACAGGGAGGCACAGATACGCAGTATTTT
TRBV19	TRBD2	TRBJ2-3	-	CASTYGAGESTDTQYF	TGTGCCAGTACCTATGGGGCGGGAGAGAGCACAGATACGCAGTATTTT
TRBV14	-	TRBJ1-1	-	CASSQNLNTEAFF	TGTGCCAGCAGCCAAAACTTGAACACTGAAGCTTTCTTT
TRBV18	TRBD1	TRBJ1-5	-	CASSPIRSGGEQPQHF	TGTGCCAGCTCACCAATCAGGTCAGGGGGTGAGCAGCCCCAGCATTTT
TRBV4-1	TRBD1	TRBJ1-1	-	CASRGTEGEAFF	TGCGCCAGCAGGGGGACAGAAGGTGAAGCTTTCTTT
TRBV27	-	TRBJ2-3	-	CASSLNRDTDTQYF	TGTGCCAGCAGTTTGAACAGGGATACGGATACGCAGTATTTT
TRBV27	-	TRBJ1-4	-	CASSPGRPGDEKLFF	TGTGCCAGCAGCCCGGGACGGCCGGGGGACGAAAAACTGTTTTTT
TRBV7-8	-	TRBJ2-3	-	CASSPRGGQTDTQYF	TGTGCCAGCAGCCCAAGGGGGGGGCAGACAGATACGCAGTATTTT
TRBV5-1	-	TRBJ2-2	-	CASSLQFLGVNTGELFF	TGCGCCAGCAGCTTGCAGTTTTTAGGGGTTAACACCGGGGAGCTGTTTTTT
TRBV28	-	TRBJ2-5	-	CATVGLGSETQYF	TGTGCCACAGTTGGCTTGGGCTCGGAGACCCAGTACTTC
TRBV27	TRBD1	TRBJ1-3	-	CAGPPDRVGNTIYF	TGTGCCGGCCCTCCGGACAGGGTCGGAAACACCATATATTTT
TRBV19	-	TRBJ1-1	-	CASSRATQTNTEAFF	TGTGCCAGTAGTAGGGCTACCCAGACAAACACTGAAGCTTTCTTT
TRBV7-9	-	TRBJ2-2	-	CASSPRDNIRTGELFF	TGTGCCAGCAGCCCAAGAGACAATATTCGGACCGGGGAGCTGTTTTTT
TRBV2	-	TRBJ1-6	-	CASQPGSYNSPLHF	TGTGCCAGCCAACCGGGGTCCTATAATTCACCCCTCCACTTT
TRBV28	-	TRBJ1-4	-	CASSFRSGQNEKLFF	TGTGCCAGCAGTTTTCGGTCAGGACAAAATGAAAAACTGTTTTTT
TRBV5-8	TRBD1	TRBJ1-5	-	CASSPETGPYNQPQHF	TGTGCCAGCAGCCCGGAGACAGGGCCATACAATCAGCCCCAGCATTTT
TRBV5-1	TRBD2	TRBJ2-2	-	CATTTSGDTGELFF	TGCGCCACTACGACTAGCGGGGACACCGGGGAGCTGTTTTTT
TRBV6-4	-	TRBJ2-1	-	CASSQEPGLSYNEQFF	TGTGCCAGCAGCCAGGAGCCGGGACTCTCCTACAATGAGCAGTTCTTC
TRBV4-2	TRBD1	TRBJ2-1	-	CASSQQPGQGAGEQFF	TGTGCCAGCAGCCAGCAACCGGGACAGGGGGCAGGTGAGCAGTTCTTC
TRBV5-1	-	TRBJ1-4	once	CASSPGVLIPVTNEKLFF	TGCGCCAGCAGCCCGGGGGTCCTAATCCCCGTTACTAATGAAAAACTGTTTTTT
TRBV7-9	TRBD1	TRBJ1-2	-	CASSLDPGGIFHGYTF	TGTGCCAGCAGCTTAGATCCAGGGGGCATATTTCATGGCTACACCTTC
TRBV28	TRBD2	TRBJ2-7	-	CASSFIGRGLQYF	TGTGCCAGCAGTTTCATTGGGAGGGGTTTGCAGTACTTC
TRBV7-8	-	TRBJ2-2	-	CASSFSENTGELFF	TGTGCCAGCAGCTTCTCAGAGAACACCGGGGAGCTGTTTTTT
TRBV19	-	TRBJ2-7	-	CASRERLGEQYF	TGTGCCAGTAGAGAGAGACTGGGCGAGCAGTACTTC
TRBV6-6	TRBD2	TRBJ2-1	-	CASSYSGTSGNNEQFF	TGTGCCAGCAGTTACTCAGGGACTAGCGGGAACAATGAGCAGTTCTTC
TRBV6-5	-	TRBJ2-1	-	CASMTGNEQFF	TGTGCCAGCATGACTGGCAATGAGCAGTTCTTC
TRBV21-1	-	TRBJ1-4	-	CASSSHRGQANEKLFF	TGTGCCAGCAGCTCACACAGGGGACAGGCTAATGAAAAACTGTTTTTT
TRBV25-1	TRBD1	TRBJ1-3	-	CASSDSRGSGNTIYF	TGTGCCAGCAGTGACTCCAGGGGGTCTGGAAACACCATATATTTT